Sequencing of this T cell receptor (beta chain) was carried out in a study of CD8+ T cells in alopecia areata. Overall study: A 6-month period off drug followed tofacitinib, which lasted 6 to 18 months.

The CDR3 is 13 residues long. Germline loops: CDR1 KGHSH, CDR2 LQKENI. V shed 1 base and J shed 3 bases, with 5 bases lying between them. General study results and limits: Lesional scalp, notably in alopecia totalis/universalis, had clonality above that of normal scalp.

TCR sequencing used cDNA made by reverse transcription of extracted RNA. Assay used: immunoSEQ multiplex PCR; TCRdb lists only in-frame clones, some missing. The table includes about 220,000 clones, around three fifths detected once. This clone was seen a few times. Its antigen is still unknown. Treatment denoted: oral pan-JAK inhibitor, 5-10 mg twice daily. The investigators collected lesional scalp punch biopsies and peripheral blood from alopecia areata patients. Source: CD4+ T cells sorted from blood, taken at week 4, from a patient treated with tofacitinib. The chain is built from TRBV18 and TRBJ2-3; D unclear. This sequence was found in a human donor with alopecia areata. CDR3 bases: TGTGCCAGCTCACCACAGTCTACAGATACGCAGTATTTT. This translates into CASSPQSTDTQYF.